The next 29 T cell receptor beta chains were all read from a single sample in a study of early T cells in non-severe SARS-CoV-2 infection. Each CDR3 protein gets one entry after TCRdb re-called the 5' RACE reads with MiXCR. Of 95,000 to 100,000 distinct CDR3 sequences in the sample, approximately 10% were seen once. The material sequenced was whole blood. These receptors all come from an adult who was a healthcare worker with PCR-confirmed SARS-CoV-2 infection or an uninfected control (not recorded which).

This clonotype was recorded many times. The genes are TRBV12-3 or TRBV12-4 and TRBJ2-2; D tentatively fits TRBD1 or TRBD2 (5 bases each). V was clipped by 6 bases and J by 4 bases, with 18 bases between them. The CDR3 is 16 amino acids. CDR3 in amino acids: CASSPGTSLTTGELFF. CDR3 sequence (DNA): TGTGCCAGCAGCCCCGGGACCAGTCTTACCACCGGGGAGCTGTTTTTT.

The table lists this clonotype with many counts. The V and J genes are TRBV7-9 and TRBJ1-4, with D unclear. Germline V CDR1 and CDR2: SEHNR, FQNEAQ (reference sequence). The CDR3 totals 14 residues. With 7 bases removed from V and 5 bases from J, the gap between germline ends came to 14 bases. CDR3 in amino acids: CASNPPAENEKLFF. The CDR3 DNA follows: TGTGCCAGCAACCCCCCGGCCGAAAATGAAAAACTGTTTTTT.

The chain is built from TRBV25-1 and TRBJ1-1, with D maybe TRBD1 (5 bases). V lost 1 base to trimming and J lost 1 base, with 7 bases between them. The CDR3 contains 14 residues. Germline CDR1 is MGHDK and CDR2 is SYGVNS. The CDR3 nucleotides read TGTGCCAGCAGTGAATCGGGGACGAACACTGAAGCTTTCTTT. Protein sequence: CASSESGTNTEAFF. Supplemented by reference TRBV25-1 and TRBJ1-1, the full variable domain reads EADIYQTPRYLVIGTGKKITLECSQTMGHDKMYWYQQDPGMELHLIHYSYGVNSTEKGDLSSESTVSRIRTEHFPLTLESARPSHTSQYLCASSESGTNTEAFFGQGTRLTVV.

The rearrangement uses TRBV6-5 and TRBJ1-5; possibly TRBD1 for D (5 bases). The CDR3 covers 18 residues. V shed 0 bases and J shed 5 bases, with 20 bases lying between them. The V gene's germline CDR1 is MNHEY and CDR2 SVGAGI. Here the CDR3 reads CASSYSIPGGERYQPQHF. The CDR3 nucleotides read TGTGCCAGCAGTTACTCGATTCCGGGAGGGGAGAGGTATCAGCCCCAGCATTTT.

This clonotype has just a few counts. The V and J genes are TRBV7-7 and TRBJ1-2, with a tentative D call TRBD1 (6 bases). This CDR3 has 14 amino acids. Trimming removed 6 bases at V and 3 bases at J, with 14 bases between. The germline CDR1 and CDR2 sequences are SSHAT and FNYEAQ (reference sequence). CDR3 residues: CASSPIAGDYGYTF. The CDR3 DNA reads as TGTGCCAGCAGTCCCATCGCAGGGGACTATGGCTACACCTTC. The complete variable domain, with remaining parts taken from reference TRBV7-7 and TRBJ1-2, reads GAGVSQSPRYKVTKRGQDVTLRCDPISSHATLYWYQQALGQGPEFLTYFNYEAQPDKSGLPSDRFSAERPEGSISTLTIQRTEQRDSAMYRCASSPIAGDYGYTFGSGTRLTVV.

The table lists this clonotype with many counts. The gene calls are TRBV5-1 and TRBJ2-1; 7 bases fit TRBD2. From germline, CDR1 is SGHRS and CDR2 YFSETQ. This CDR3 is built from 14 residues. J lost 5 bases, V lost 4 bases, and 6 bases had no gene match. The CDR3 loop reads CASSKASGNNEQFF. DNA of the CDR3: TGCGCCAGCAGCAAGGCTAGCGGTAACAATGAGCAGTTCTTC.

This clonotype was detected ten times or more. V is TRBV6-5 and J is TRBJ1-2; no reliable D call. Trimming took off 6 bases at V and 4 bases at J, with 15 bases between the two ends. Germline V CDR1 and CDR2: MNHEY, SVGAGI. CDR3 length equals 14 residues. CDR3 DNA sequence: TGTGCCAGCAGAAAGACGGATGTTATCTATGGCTACACCTTC. Encoded protein: CASRKTDVIYGYTF.

The rearrangement uses TRBV2 and TRBJ2-3; perhaps D is TRBD1 or TRBD2 (6 bases each). This CDR3 comprises 14 residues. From germline, CDR1 is SNHLY and CDR2 FYNNEI. V was pared by 10 bases and J by 4 bases, with 18 bases between. The CDR3 loop reads CATARGAPADTQYF. For the CDR3, the DNA is TGTGCCACCGCGAGGGGGGCTCCCGCAGATACGCAGTATTTT.

The chain joins TRBV6-5 to TRBJ2-2, with 8 bases aligning to TRBD1. There are 13 residues in the CDR3. The V and J ends lost 6 bases and 6 bases, in that order; junction bases with no gene match: 3. CDR1 and CDR2 (germline): MNHEY, SVGAGI. The CDR3 nucleotides are TGTGCCAGCAGGCCACAGGGGGCCGGGGAGCTGTTTTTT. It codes for CASRPQGAGELFF.

This chain links TRBV20-1 with TRBJ2-7; 12 bases fit TRBD2. The CDR3 has 15 amino acids. Germline-derived CDR1 and CDR2 are DFQATT and SNEGSKA (reference sequence). V dropped 1 base and J dropped 4; count of bases not matched to a gene: 5. This chain's CDR3 is CSARGLAGGPYEQYF. CDR3 sequence (DNA): TGCAGTGCTAGAGGTCTAGCGGGAGGGCCGTACGAGCAGTACTTC.

This clonotype came up a few times. The rearrangement links TRBV7-6 to TRBJ2-5, with 11 bases fitting TRBD2. This CDR3 spans 17 amino acids. J was trimmed by 5 bases and V by 4 bases; bases with no gene match: 12. Germline loops: CDR1 SGHVS, CDR2 FNYEAQ. CDR3 sequence reads: CASSSSLAGGEEETQYF. CDR3 nucleotide sequence: TGTGCCAGCAGCTCCTCGCTAGCGGGGGGCGAGGAGGAGACCCAGTACTTC.

The chain uses TRBV6-5 and TRBJ2-3; 9 positions agree with TRBD2. The CDR3 is 16 residues long. J lost 4 bases, V lost 6 bases, and 11 bases had no gene match. Germline values: CDR1 MNHEY, CDR2 SVGAGI. Here the CDR3 DNA reads TGTGCCAGCAGCCGACGGGGCGGGAGGGCCCCAGATACGCAGTATTTT. Protein: CASSRRGGRAPDTQYF.

This sequence joins TRBV29-1 and TRBJ1-2, with a possible D match to TRBD1 (5 bases). The CDR3 length is 12 residues. Germline V lookup: CDR1 SQVTM, CDR2 ANQGSEA. V lost 7 bases and J 8 bases, leaving 17 bases between the germline ends. The CDR3 bases are TGCAGCGCCGACACATGGGGCGAGGGCTACACCTTC. Residues: CSADTWGEGYTF. Full variable domain (outside the CDR3, taken from reference TRBV29-1 and TRBJ1-2): SAVISQKPSRDICQRGTSLTIQCQVDSQVTMMFWYRQQPGQSLTLIATANQGSEATYESGFVIDKFPISRPNLTFSTLTVSNMSPEDSSIYLCSADTWGEGYTFGSGTRLTVV.

The chain is built from TRBV6-2 or TRBV6-3 and TRBJ2-3, with 7 bases aligning to TRBD2. The CDR3 loop spans 14 amino acids. The germline CDR1 and CDR2 sequences are MNHEY and SVGEGT. V shed 6 bases, J shed 6 bases, and the junction held 9 bases outside the gene matches. The CDR3 sequence: CASRTSAKRDTQYF. Written as DNA, the CDR3 is TGTGCCAGCAGAACTAGCGCAAAGCGGGATACGCAGTATTTT.

The chain links TRBV12-3 or TRBV12-4 to TRBJ1-4; no clear D. CDR3 size: 17 residues. The V end was cut by 2 bases, the J end by 8 bases, with 21 bases between. The CDR3 region is CASSLKFWSRWEEKLFF. As DNA, the CDR3 is TGTGCCAGCAGTTTAAAGTTCTGGTCGCGGTGGGAGGAAAAACTGTTTTTT.

The chain has TRBV6-5 and TRBJ2-2, with a possible D match to TRBD2 (7 bases). The CDR3 is 13 amino acids. Looked up from germline, CDR1 is MNHEY and CDR2 is SVGAGI. Trimming cost V 8 bases and J 5 bases, with 12 bases left between them. Here the CDR3 reads CASLGGDTGELFF. The CDR3 nucleotides are TGTGCCAGCCTAGGGGGGGATACCGGGGAGCTGTTTTTT.

This clonotype appeared many times. The chain combines TRBV11-1 with TRBJ1-2, with 9 positions matching TRBD1. V gave up 4 bases and J gave up 2 bases; unmatched junction bases: 5. Germline V lookup: CDR1 SGHAT, CDR2 FQDESV (reference sequence). The CDR3 extends over 15 amino acids. This CDR3 is CASSSTGTGNYGYTF. For the CDR3, the DNA is TGTGCCAGCAGCTCTACCGGGACAGGGAACTATGGCTACACCTTC.

This clonotype turned up a few times. J is TRBJ2-5 and V is TRBV29-1; the D gene could be TRBD1 or TRBD2 (5 bases each). Between the trimmed V and J ends, which lost 4 bases and 5 bases, there was a span of 5 bases. This CDR3 is built from 10 residues. CDR1 and CDR2 from the germline V gene are SQVTM and ANQGSEA. CDR3 protein: CSVGGETQYF. The CDR3, as DNA: TGCAGCGTTGGGGGGGAGACCCAGTACTTC.

This clonotype was recorded once. A much larger clone lies a single base off, so this may be a read error. The genes are TRBV2 and TRBJ1-5; D gene unclear. Germline assignment: CDR1 SNHLY and CDR2 FYNNEI. V gave up 6 bases and J gave up 0 bases, with 6 bases separating them. The CDR3 has 13 residues. CDR3 in amino acids: CASSQYSNQPQHF. CDR3 DNA sequence: TGTGCCAGCAGCCAATATAGCAATCAGCCCCAGCATTTT.

The rearrangement joins TRBV4-1 to TRBJ2-5; tentatively, D is TRBD2 (5 bases). V dropped 0 bases and J dropped 7 bases, with 9 bases sitting between them. The CDR3 is 13 residues long. Germline V gene data show CDR1 as MGHRA and CDR2 as YSYEKL. CDR3 coding DNA: TGCGCCAGCAGCCAAGAAACTAGACGGACCCAGTACTTC. It encodes CASSQETRRTQYF.

This clonotype came up a few times. CDR3 sequence: CASSLAAGTGRDYGYTF. CDR3 coding DNA: TGTGCCAGCAGCTTAGCCGCCGGGACAGGCCGGGATTATGGCTACACCTTC. The chain recombines TRBV7-9 with TRBJ1-2, with 8 bases fitting TRBD1. This CDR3 has 17 residues. Looked up from germline, CDR1 is SEHNR and CDR2 is FQNEAQ (reference sequence). V was clipped by 0 bases and J by 5 bases; unmatched bases: 11.

This chain uses TRBV29-1 with TRBJ1-1; D possibly corresponds to TRBD1 (5 bases). Trimming stripped 7 bases from V and 4 bases from J, with 19 bases between. From germline, CDR1 is SQVTM and CDR2 ANQGSEA. The CDR3 extends over 14 amino acids. CDR3 DNA: TGCAGCGCTCAGTCGGGGGGAGGGAGCACTGAAGCTTTCTTT. It yields the protein CSAQSGGGSTEAFF.

This clonotype was seen at least ten times. This rearrangement joins TRBV27 to TRBJ2-1, with 8 positions matching TRBD2. Unmatched junction bases numbered 10, after V lost 7 bases and J lost 8 bases. The CDR3 length is 14 residues. Germline CDR1 reads MNHEY; CDR2 reads SMNVEV (reference sequence). The CDR3 sequence is CASTDGGAKDEQFF. As DNA, the CDR3 is TGTGCCAGCACCGACGGGGGGGCTAAAGATGAGCAGTTCTTC.

This clonotype was found many times. This chain links TRBV21-1 with TRBJ1-1; TRBD1, as called in the table, went unchecked against the DNA. TRBV21-1 is reported as a pseudogene. The length of the CDR3 is 16 residues. CDR3 sequence: CASSNRQGVMATEAFF. As DNA, the CDR3 is TGTGCCAGCAGCAACCGACAGGGGGTCATGGCCACTGAAGCTTTCTTT.

The DNA of the CDR3 is TGTGCCAGCAGCCAAGGGGAAGTCGCGAACACTGAAGCTTTCTTT. As protein: CASSQGEVANTEAFF. The V call is TRBV3-1, the J call TRBJ1-1; D remains unclear. V was cut by 1 base and J by 1 base, with 10 bases left in between. In germline, CDR1 is LGHDT, CDR2 YNNKEL (reference sequence). The CDR3 is 15 residues long.

This clonotype was recorded a few times. The rearrangement links TRBV18 to TRBJ1-1, with 8 bases matching TRBD1. The V gene's germline CDR1 is KGHSH and CDR2 LQKENI. CDR3 length: 16 residues. V gave up 2 bases and J gave up 5 bases; unmatched junction bases: 10. The DNA for the CDR3 is TGTGCCAGCTCACCAGGTGCAGGGGGCTGGGGTACTGAAGCTTTCTTT. This encodes CASSPGAGGWGTEAFF. Variable domain in full (rest from reference TRBV18 and TRBJ1-1): NAGVMQNPRHLVRRRGQEARLRCSPMKGHSHVYWYRQLPEEGLKFMVYLQKENIIDESGMPKERFSAEFPKEGPSILRIQQVVRGDSAAYFCASSPGAGGWGTEAFFGQGTRLTVV.

The V and J genes are TRBV29-1 and TRBJ2-7; D possibly corresponds to TRBD1 (6 bases). V lost 7 bases and J 3 bases, leaving 19 bases between the germline ends. CDR1 is SQVTM and CDR2 is ANQGSEA in the germline V gene. The CDR3 spans 14 residues. The CDR3: CSARPARGGYEQYF. For the CDR3, the DNA is TGCAGCGCCCGGCCAGCGAGAGGGGGCTACGAGCAGTACTTC.

The chain carries TRBV5-1 and TRBJ2-7; 7 bases map to TRBD1. The ends lost 3 bases at V and 1 base at J; junction bases unmatched: 4. The CDR3 totals 14 residues. Per the germline V gene, CDR1 is SGHRS and CDR2 is YFSETQ. The CDR3 region has the DNA TGCGCCAGCAGCTCACAGGGGTCATCCTACGAGCAGTACTTC. Translated: CASSSQGSSYEQYF.

The sample holds many counts of this clonotype. This rearrangement joins TRBV7-9 to TRBJ1-5, with D perhaps TRBD1 (5 bases). Germline assignment: CDR1 SEHNR and CDR2 FQNEAQ (reference sequence). Trimming removed 2 bases at V and 6 bases at J, with 8 bases between. The CDR3 is 13 amino acids. In DNA form, the CDR3 reads TGTGCCAGCAGCTTACAGGGAGGTCAGCCCCAGCATTTT. Translation gives CASSLQGGQPQHF.